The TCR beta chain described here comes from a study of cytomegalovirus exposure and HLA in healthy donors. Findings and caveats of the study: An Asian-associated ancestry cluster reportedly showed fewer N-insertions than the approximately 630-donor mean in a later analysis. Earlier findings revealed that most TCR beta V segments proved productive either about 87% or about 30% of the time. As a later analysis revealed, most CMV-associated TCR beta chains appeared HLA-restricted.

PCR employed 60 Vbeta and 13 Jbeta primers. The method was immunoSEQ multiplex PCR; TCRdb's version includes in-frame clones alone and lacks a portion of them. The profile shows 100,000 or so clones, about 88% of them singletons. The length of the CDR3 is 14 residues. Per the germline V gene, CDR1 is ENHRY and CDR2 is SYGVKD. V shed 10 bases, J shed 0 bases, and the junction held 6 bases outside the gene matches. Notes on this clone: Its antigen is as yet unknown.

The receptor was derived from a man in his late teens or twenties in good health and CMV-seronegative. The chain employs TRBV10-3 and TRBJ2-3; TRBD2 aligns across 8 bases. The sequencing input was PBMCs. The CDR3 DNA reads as TGTGCCACAGGACTAGCTTCCAGCACAGATACGCAGTATTTT. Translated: CATGLASSTDTQYF.